This T cell receptor beta chain was recorded in a study of beta chain features in type 1 diabetes. Germline loops: CDR1 LGHNT, CDR2 FRNRAP. The CDR3 contains 14 residues. The V gene end was trimmed by 5 bases and the J gene end by 9 bases; junction bases not matched to a gene: 10. Expressed TCRB transcripts were sequenced, since all the RNA that had been isolated was reverse transcribed. TCRdb keeps only in-frame clones here, not all; method: immunoSEQ multiplex PCR. The data hold a few hundred thousand clones, with 11% to 15% observed a single time. This receptor was identified in a man aged 25-45 years in good health. The chain carries TRBV12-5 and TRBJ2-1, with 7 positions matching TRBD1. The sequenced sample consisted of naive CD4+ T cells from blood. The CDR3 coding sequence is TGTGCTAGTGGTCCGGCCGACAGGGTAGGTGAGCAGTTCTTC. Its translation is CASGPADRVGEQFF.